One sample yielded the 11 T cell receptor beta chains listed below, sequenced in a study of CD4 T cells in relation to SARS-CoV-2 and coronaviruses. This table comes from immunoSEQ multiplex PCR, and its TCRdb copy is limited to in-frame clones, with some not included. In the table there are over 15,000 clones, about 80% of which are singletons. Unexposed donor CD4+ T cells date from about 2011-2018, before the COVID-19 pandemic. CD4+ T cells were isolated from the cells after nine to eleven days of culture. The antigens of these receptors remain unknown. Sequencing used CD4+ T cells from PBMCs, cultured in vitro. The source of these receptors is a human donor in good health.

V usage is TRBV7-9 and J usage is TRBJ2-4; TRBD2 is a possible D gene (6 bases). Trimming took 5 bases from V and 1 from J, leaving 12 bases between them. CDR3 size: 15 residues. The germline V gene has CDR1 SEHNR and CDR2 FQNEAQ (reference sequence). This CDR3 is CASSPLGGAKNIQYF. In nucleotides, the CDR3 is TGTGCCAGCAGCCCCCTTGGGGGGGCCAAAAACATTCAGTACTTC.

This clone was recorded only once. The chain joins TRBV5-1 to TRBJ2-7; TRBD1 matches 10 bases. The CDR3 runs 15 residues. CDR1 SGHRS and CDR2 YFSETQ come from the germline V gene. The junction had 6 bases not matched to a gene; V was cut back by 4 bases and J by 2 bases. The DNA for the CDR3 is TGCGCCAGCAGCACCACCGGGACAGGGGCCTACGAGCAGTACTTC. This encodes CASSTTGTGAYEQYF.

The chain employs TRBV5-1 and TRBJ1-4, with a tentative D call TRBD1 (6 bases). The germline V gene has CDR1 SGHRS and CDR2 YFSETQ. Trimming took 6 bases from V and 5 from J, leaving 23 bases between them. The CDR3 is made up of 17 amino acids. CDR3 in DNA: TGCGCCAGCACGACGTCTTTAGGGGACAAGAGAAATGAAAAACTGTTTTTT. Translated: CASTTSLGDKRNEKLFF.

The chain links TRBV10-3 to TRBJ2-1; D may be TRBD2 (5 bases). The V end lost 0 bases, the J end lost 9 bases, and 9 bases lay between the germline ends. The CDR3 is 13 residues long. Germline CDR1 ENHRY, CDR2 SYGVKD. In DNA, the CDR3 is TGTGCCATCAGTGAGTCGGGAGCTAGTGAGCAGTTCTTC. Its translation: CAISESGASEQFF.

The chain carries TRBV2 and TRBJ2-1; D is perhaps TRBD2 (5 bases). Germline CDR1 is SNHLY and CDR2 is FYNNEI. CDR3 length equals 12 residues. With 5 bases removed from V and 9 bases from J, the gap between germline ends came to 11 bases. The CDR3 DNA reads TGTGCCAGCAGTTACCTTGGGAGTGAGCAGTTCTTC. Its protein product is CASSYLGSEQFF.

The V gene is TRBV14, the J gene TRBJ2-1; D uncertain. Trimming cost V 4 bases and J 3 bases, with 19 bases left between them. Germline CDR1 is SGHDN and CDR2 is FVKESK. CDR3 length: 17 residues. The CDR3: CASSPYKDGLFYNEQFF. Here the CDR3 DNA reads TGTGCCAGCAGCCCGTATAAGGACGGATTATTCTACAATGAGCAGTTCTTC.

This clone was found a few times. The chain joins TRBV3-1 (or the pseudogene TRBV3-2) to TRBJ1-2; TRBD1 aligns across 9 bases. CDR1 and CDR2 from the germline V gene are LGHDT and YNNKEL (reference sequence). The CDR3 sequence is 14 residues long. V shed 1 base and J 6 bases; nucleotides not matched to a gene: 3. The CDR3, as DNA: TGTGCCAGCAGCCAAGGACAGGGGGGAAATGGCTACACCTTC. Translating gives CASSQGQGGNGYTF.

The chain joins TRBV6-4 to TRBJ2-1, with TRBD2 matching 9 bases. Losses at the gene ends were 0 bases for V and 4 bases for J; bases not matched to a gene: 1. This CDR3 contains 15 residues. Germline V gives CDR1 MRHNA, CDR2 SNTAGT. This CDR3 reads CASSDSSGSYNEQFF. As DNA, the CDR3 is TGTGCCAGCAGTGACTCTAGCGGGAGTTACAATGAGCAGTTCTTC.

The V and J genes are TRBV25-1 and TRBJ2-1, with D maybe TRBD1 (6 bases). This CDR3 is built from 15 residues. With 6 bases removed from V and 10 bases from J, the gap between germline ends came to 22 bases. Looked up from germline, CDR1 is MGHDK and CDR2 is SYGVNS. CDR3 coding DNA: TGTGCCAGCAGCCCCCGGGACACCACATGGAAGGAGCAGTTCTTC. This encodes CASSPRDTTWKEQFF. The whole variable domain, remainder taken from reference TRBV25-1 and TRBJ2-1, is EADIYQTPRYLVIGTGKKITLECSQTMGHDKMYWYQQDPGMELHLIHYSYGVNSTEKGDLSSESTVSRIRTEHFPLTLESARPSHTSQYLCASSPRDTTWKEQFFGPGTRLTVL.

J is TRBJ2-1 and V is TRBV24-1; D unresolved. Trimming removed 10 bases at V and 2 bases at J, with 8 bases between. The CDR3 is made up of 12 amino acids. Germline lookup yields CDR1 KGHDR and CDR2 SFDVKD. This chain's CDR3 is CATGTAYNEQFF. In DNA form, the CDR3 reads TGTGCCACGGGAACAGCCTACAATGAGCAGTTCTTC.

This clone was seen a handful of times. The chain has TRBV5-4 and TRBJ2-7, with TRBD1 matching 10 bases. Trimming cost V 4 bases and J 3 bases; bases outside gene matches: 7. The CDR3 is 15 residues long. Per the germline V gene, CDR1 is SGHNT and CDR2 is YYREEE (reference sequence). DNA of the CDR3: TGTGCCAGCAGCCCGACCGGGACAGGGGTCTACGAGCAGTACTTC. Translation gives CASSPTGTGVYEQYF.